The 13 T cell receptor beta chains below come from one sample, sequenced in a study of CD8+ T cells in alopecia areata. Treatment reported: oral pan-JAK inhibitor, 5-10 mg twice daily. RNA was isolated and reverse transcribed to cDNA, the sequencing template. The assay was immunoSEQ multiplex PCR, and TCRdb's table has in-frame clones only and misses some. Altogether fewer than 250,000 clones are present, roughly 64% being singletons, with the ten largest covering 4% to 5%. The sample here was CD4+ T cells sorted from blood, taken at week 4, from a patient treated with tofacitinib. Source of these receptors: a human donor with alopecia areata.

CDR3 sequence: CAWSRVFSYEQYF. The CDR3 DNA is TGTGCCTGGAGTAGAGTTTTCTCCTACGAGCAGTACTTC. This rearrangement joins TRBV30 to TRBJ2-7; D unclear. This CDR3 is 13 amino acids long. V was cut by 2 bases and J by 0 bases, with 8 bases left in between. CDR1 is GTSNPN, CDR2 SVGIG, per germline (reference sequence).

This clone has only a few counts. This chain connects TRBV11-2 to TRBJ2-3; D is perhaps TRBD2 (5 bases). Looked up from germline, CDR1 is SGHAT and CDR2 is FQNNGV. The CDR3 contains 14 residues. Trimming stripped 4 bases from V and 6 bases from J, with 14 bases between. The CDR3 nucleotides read TGTGCCAGCAGCTCCAGCTTGGGAGCGGATACGCAGTATTTT. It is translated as CASSSSLGADTQYF.

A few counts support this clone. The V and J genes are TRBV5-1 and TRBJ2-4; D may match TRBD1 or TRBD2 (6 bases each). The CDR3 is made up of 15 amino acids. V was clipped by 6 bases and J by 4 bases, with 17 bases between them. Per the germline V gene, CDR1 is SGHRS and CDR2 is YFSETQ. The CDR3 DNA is TGCGCCAGCAACCCGGGGGACACTAATAAAAACATTCAGTACTTC. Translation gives CASNPGDTNKNIQYF.

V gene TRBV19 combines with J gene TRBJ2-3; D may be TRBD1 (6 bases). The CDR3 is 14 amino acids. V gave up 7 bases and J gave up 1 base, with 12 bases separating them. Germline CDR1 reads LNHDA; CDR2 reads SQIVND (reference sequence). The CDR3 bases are TGTGCCAGTACGGACAGCGTAGGCACAGATACGCAGTATTTT. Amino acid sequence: CASTDSVGTDTQYF.

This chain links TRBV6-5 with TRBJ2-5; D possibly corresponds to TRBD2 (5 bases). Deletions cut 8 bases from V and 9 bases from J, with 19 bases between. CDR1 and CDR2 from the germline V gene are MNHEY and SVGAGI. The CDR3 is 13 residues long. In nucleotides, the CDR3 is TGTGCCAGCGCAATACCCCGGGGTGAGGCCCAGTACTTC. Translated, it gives CASAIPRGEAQYF.

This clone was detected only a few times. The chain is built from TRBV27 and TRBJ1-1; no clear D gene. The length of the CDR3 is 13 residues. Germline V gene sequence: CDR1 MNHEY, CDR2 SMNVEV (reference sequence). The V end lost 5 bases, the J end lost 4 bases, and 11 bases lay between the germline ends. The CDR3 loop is CASSKRGGTEAFF. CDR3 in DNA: TGTGCCAGCAGTAAGCGGGGTGGCACTGAAGCTTTCTTT.

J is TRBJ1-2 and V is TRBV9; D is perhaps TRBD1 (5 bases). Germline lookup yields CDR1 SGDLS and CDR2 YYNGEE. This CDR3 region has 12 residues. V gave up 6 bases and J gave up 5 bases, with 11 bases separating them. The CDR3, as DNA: TGTGCCAGCAACATGGAGGGGTATGGCTACACCTTC. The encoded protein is CASNMEGYGYTF.

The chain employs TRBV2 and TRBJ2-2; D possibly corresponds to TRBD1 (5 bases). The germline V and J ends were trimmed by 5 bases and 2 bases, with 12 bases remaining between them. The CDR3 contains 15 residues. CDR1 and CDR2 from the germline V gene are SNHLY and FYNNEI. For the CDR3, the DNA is TGTGCCAGCAGTCCCAGGCAGGGTAACACCGGGGAGCTGTTTTTT. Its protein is CASSPRQGNTGELFF.

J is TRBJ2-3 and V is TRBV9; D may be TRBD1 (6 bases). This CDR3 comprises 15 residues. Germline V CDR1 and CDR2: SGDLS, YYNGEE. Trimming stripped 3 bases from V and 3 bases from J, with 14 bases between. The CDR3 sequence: CASSAGGQRTDTQYF. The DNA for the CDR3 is TGTGCCAGCAGCGCTGGGGGCCAGAGAACAGATACGCAGTATTTT.

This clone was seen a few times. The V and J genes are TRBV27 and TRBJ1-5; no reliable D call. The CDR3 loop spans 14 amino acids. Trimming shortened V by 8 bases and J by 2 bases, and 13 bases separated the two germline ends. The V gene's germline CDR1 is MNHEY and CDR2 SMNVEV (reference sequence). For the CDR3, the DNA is TGTGCCAGCTCTACGCGGCAGGGCAATCAGCCCCAGCATTTT. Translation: CASSTRQGNQPQHF.

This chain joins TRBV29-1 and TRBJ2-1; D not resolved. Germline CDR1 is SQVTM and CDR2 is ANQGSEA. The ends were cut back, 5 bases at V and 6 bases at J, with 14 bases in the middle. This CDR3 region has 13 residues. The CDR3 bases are TGCAGCGTTCTAACGGGTCCTTCCAATGAGCAGTTCTTC. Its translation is CSVLTGPSNEQFF.

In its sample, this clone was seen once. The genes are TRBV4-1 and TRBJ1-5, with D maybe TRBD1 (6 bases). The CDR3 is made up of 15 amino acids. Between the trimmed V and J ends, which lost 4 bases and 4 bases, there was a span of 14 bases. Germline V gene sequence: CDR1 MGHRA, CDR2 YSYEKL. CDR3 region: CASSLGTTGNQPQHF. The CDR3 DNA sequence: TGCGCCAGCAGCCTTGGGACAACCGGGAATCAGCCCCAGCATTTT.

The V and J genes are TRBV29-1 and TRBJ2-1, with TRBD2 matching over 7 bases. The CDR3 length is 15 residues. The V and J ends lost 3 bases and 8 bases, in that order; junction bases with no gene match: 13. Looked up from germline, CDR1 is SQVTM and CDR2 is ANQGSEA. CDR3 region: CSVDYTGGPNDEQFF. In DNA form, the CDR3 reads TGCAGCGTTGACTATACGGGGGGTCCGAACGATGAGCAGTTCTTC.